These 5 T cell receptor beta chains originate from one sample sequenced in a study of T cells and copy number aberrations in small-cell lung cancer. Data came from immunoSEQ multiplex PCR; TCRdb stores just in-frame clones and leaves some out. Of more than 2,000 clones listed, 70% to 85% are singletons. The source material was normal tissue next to the tumor. The receptor source for this set is a woman aged 45 to 65 with small cell lung cancer.

This clone has a handful of counts. V gene TRBV5-1 combines with J gene TRBJ2-3; D is possibly TRBD1 (6 bases). The germline CDR1 and CDR2 sequences are SGHRS and YFSETQ. With 3 bases removed from V and 4 bases from J, the gap between germline ends came to 18 bases. This CDR3 has 16 amino acids. The CDR3 loop reads CASSSTRGEWSDTQYF. DNA of the CDR3: TGCGCCAGCAGCTCCACCAGGGGTGAGTGGTCAGATACGCAGTATTTT.

The V call is TRBV7-6, the J call TRBJ1-1; a weak D match, TRBD1 (6 bases). This CDR3 region has 14 residues. Germline V gene data show CDR1 as SGHVS and CDR2 as FNYEAQ. V lost 5 bases to trimming and J lost 1 base, with 11 bases between them. CDR3 in DNA: TGTGCCAGCAGCCAGGGACAATCGAACACTGAAGCTTTCTTT. Its protein is CASSQGQSNTEAFF.

The rearrangement joins TRBV5-1 to TRBJ2-3; 12 bases are shared with TRBD2. Germline CDR1 reads SGHRS; CDR2 reads YFSETQ. Trimming at V came to 7 bases and at J to 1 base, leaving 7 bases not matched to a gene. This CDR3 has 16 residues. The DNA for the CDR3 is TGCGCCAGCGGGCTAGCGGGGGGGCTGGGCACAGATACGCAGTATTTT. Its translation is CASGLAGGLGTDTQYF.

V usage is TRBV10-3 and J usage is TRBJ2-3, with 7 bases aligning to TRBD2. The V gene's germline CDR1 is ENHRY and CDR2 SYGVKD. The CDR3 has 16 residues. Unmatched junction bases numbered 10, after V lost 5 bases and J lost 2 bases. The DNA for the CDR3 is TGTGCCATCAGTACCCCTAGCGGTCCTGACACAGATACGCAGTATTTT. Its translation is CAISTPSGPDTDTQYF.

The CDR3 coding sequence is TGCGCCAGCAGCTTGGAGGGGAGTGAAGCTTTCTTT. It yields the protein CASSLEGSEAFF. The genes are TRBV5-1 and TRBJ1-1; TRBD1 is a possible D gene (5 bases). CDR1 and CDR2 (germline): SGHRS, YFSETQ. The CDR3 loop spans 12 amino acids. Trimming took 0 bases from V and 7 from J, leaving 7 bases between them.